This is a list of T cell receptor beta chains from one sample in a study of PD-L1 blockade in urothelial cancer. Generated by immunoSEQ multiplex PCR, the TCRdb table keeps only in-frame clones and is missing some. The table records some 110,000 clones, about 91% of them present only once. The specimen was PBMCs, collected around atezolizumab (anti-PD-L1) treatment. These receptor sequences come from a man in his 60s with urothelial cancer. Each CDR3 is given with its conserved first and last residue. A D gene is named only where the DNA matches it firmly. Size tells how often a clone was seen (once, few, many) or the class of an expanded clone, and some rows leave it out.

D: TRBD2
size: once
J: TRBJ2-1
V: TRBV7-2
CDR3: CASSSRLAGDDEQFF
DNA: TGTGCCAGCAGCTCAAGACTAGCGGGAGATGATGAGCAGTTCTTC

D: TRBD2
size: NA
J: TRBJ2-1
V: TRBV18
CDR3: CASSPSATGGREQFF
DNA: TGTGCCAGCTCACCTTCCGCCACGGGGGGGCGAGAGCAGTTCTTC

D: NA
size: NA
J: TRBJ2-7
V: TRBV4-3
CDR3: CASSQGYQITYEQYF
DNA: TGCGCCAGCAGCCAAGGGTACCAGATTACCTACGAGCAGTACTTC

D: TRBD1
size: NA
J: TRBJ2-7
V: TRBV19
CDR3: CASGQASSYEQYF
DNA: TGTGCCAGCGGACAGGCAAGCTCCTACGAGCAGTACTTC

D: TRBD2
size: NA
J: TRBJ2-7
V: TRBV7-9
CDR3: CASSSMGGAYEQYF
DNA: TGTGCCAGCAGCTCGATGGGGGGGGCCTACGAGCAGTACTTC

D: TRBD1
size: NA
J: TRBJ1-1
V: TRBV5-8
CDR3: CASSSGTGGLHTEAFF
DNA: TGTGCCAGCAGCTCCGGGACAGGGGGATTGCACACTGAAGCTTTCTTT

D: TRBD1
size: NA
J: TRBJ1-5
V: TRBV5-5
CDR3: CASSPGTGEYQPQHF
DNA: TGTGCCAGCAGCCCCGGGACAGGGGAATATCAGCCCCAGCATTTT

D: NA
size: NA
J: TRBJ2-4
V: TRBV18
CDR3: CASSTGILAKNIQYF
DNA: TGTGCCAGCTCAACAGGGATTCTAGCCAAAAACATTCAGTACTTC

D: TRBD2
size: NA
J: TRBJ2-1
V: TRBV5-1
CDR3: CASSLPVAGEGSEQFF
DNA: TGCGCCAGCAGCTTGCCCGTAGCGGGAGAGGGAAGTGAGCAGTTCTTC

D: NA
size: NA
J: TRBJ2-1
V: TRBV5-4
CDR3: CASSFVGGPGEQFF
DNA: TGTGCCAGCAGCTTCGTGGGGGGGCCAGGTGAGCAGTTCTTC

D: TRBD2
size: NA
J: TRBJ2-1
V: TRBV5-1
CDR3: CASSFSAGGPGGEQFF
DNA: TGCGCCAGCAGCTTTTCCGCGGGGGGGCCGGGTGGTGAGCAGTTCTTC

D: NA
size: NA
J: TRBJ2-7
V: TRBV15
CDR3: CATRSTGVYEQYF
DNA: TGTGCCACCAGATCGACAGGTGTCTACGAGCAGTACTTC

D: TRBD1
size: NA
J: TRBJ2-7
V: TRBV19
CDR3: CASSAGQGFGEQYF
DNA: TGTGCCAGTAGTGCCGGACAGGGGTTTGGCGAGCAGTACTTC

D: TRBD2
size: NA
J: TRBJ2-7
V: TRBV27
CDR3: CASSTTAGTSGIYEQYF
DNA: TGTGCCAGCAGTACAACAGCCGGGACTAGCGGGATCTACGAGCAGTACTTC

D: NA
size: NA
J: TRBJ1-1
V: TRBV4-1
CDR3: CASSQEGAPEGDTEAFF
DNA: TGCGCCAGCAGCCAAGAGGGGGCACCTGAGGGGGACACTGAAGCTTTCTTT

D: TRBD1
size: NA
J: TRBJ2-4
V: TRBV5-1
CDR3: CASSSGTELAKNIQYF
DNA: TGCGCCAGCAGCTCCGGGACAGAGTTAGCCAAAAACATTCAGTACTTC

D: TRBD2
size: NA
J: TRBJ2-5
V: TRBV19
CDR3: CASSPGTSGRETQYF
DNA: TGTGCCAGTAGTCCCGGGACTAGCGGGAGAGAGACCCAGTACTTC

D: NA
size: NA
J: TRBJ2-3
V: TRBV7-2
CDR3: CASSRSVEGVGGTDTQYF
DNA: TGTGCCAGCAGCCGGTCCGTGGAGGGAGTTGGTGGCACAGATACGCAGTATTTT

D: TRBD2
size: NA
J: TRBJ2-1
V: TRBV4-1
CDR3: CASSQDPGGRTTNPLTKEQFF
DNA: TGCGCCAGCAGCCAAGATCCGGGGGGGCGGACTACCAACCCCCTTACGAAAGAGCAGTTCTTC

D: TRBD2
size: NA
J: TRBJ2-7
V: TRBV11-2
CDR3: CASSFVAGTYEQYF
DNA: TGTGCCAGCAGCTTTGTAGCGGGAACCTACGAGCAGTACTTC

D: TRBD1
size: NA
J: TRBJ2-5
V: TRBV30
CDR3: CAWSRTGPQETQYF
DNA: TGTGCCTGGAGTAGGACAGGACCCCAAGAGACCCAGTACTTC

D: NA
size: once
J: TRBJ2-7
V: TRBV11-2
CDR3: CASSLSSYEQYF
DNA: TGTGCCAGCAGCCTGAGCTCCTACGAGCAGTACTTC

D: NA
size: NA
J: TRBJ2-5
V: TRBV11-1
CDR3: CASSSGLQETQYF
DNA: TGTGCCAGCAGCTCCGGACTACAAGAGACCCAGTACTTC

D: NA
size: once
J: TRBJ2-6
V: TRBV5-4
CDR3: CASSSGLGSGANVLTF
DNA: TGTGCCAGCAGCTCCGGGTTAGGCTCTGGGGCCAACGTCCTGACTTTC

D: NA
size: NA
J: TRBJ2-5
V: TRBV6-5
CDR3: CASSYMGGPLETQYF
DNA: TGTGCCAGCAGTTACATGGGGGGGCCGCTGGAGACCCAGTACTTC

D: TRBD1
size: NA
J: TRBJ1-3
V: TRBV2
CDR3: CASRDPGQVYF
DNA: TGTGCCAGCAGAGATCCGGGACAGGTCTATTTT

D: TRBD1
size: NA
J: TRBJ1-3
V: TRBV18
CDR3: CASSATGGNTIYF
DNA: TGTGCCAGCTCAGCGACAGGGGGAAACACCATATATTTT

D: NA
size: NA
J: TRBJ2-3
V: TRBV5-6
CDR3: CASSFFFRTSKPNTQYF
DNA: TGTGCCAGCAGCTTCTTTTTTCGCACCTCTAAGCCAAATACGCAGTATTTT

D: NA
size: NA
J: TRBJ2-7
V: TRBV6-1
CDR3: CASSEAGQIYEQYF
DNA: TGTGCCAGCAGTGAAGCCGGACAGATCTACGAGCAGTACTTC

D: TRBD1
size: NA
J: TRBJ2-1
V: TRBV5-4
CDR3: CASSSDRGGYNEQFF
DNA: TGTGCCAGCAGCTCGGACAGGGGGGGGTACAATGAGCAGTTCTTC